These 30 T cell receptor beta chains were sequenced from one sample in a study of beta chain features in type 1 diabetes. Notes on the study in general: Type 1 diabetes patients had TCRB CDR3s that were shorter (moderately but significantly so) in all four CD4+ subsets.

All of the isolated RNA was reverse transcribed, so expressed TCRB transcripts were sequenced. The method was immunoSEQ multiplex PCR; TCRdb's version includes in-frame clones alone and lacks a portion of them. This sample yields roughly 260,000 clones, of which about a tenth are seen a single time; more than 0.015% belongs to the top ten. Their target antigens are unknown. Sequenced: naive CD4+ T cells from blood. Receptors originate from a young man with type 1 diabetes.

This chain links TRBV9 with TRBJ2-1, with TRBD2 matching over 8 bases. CDR1 SGDLS and CDR2 YYNGEE come from the germline V gene. This CDR3 is 16 amino acids long. The J segment lost 6 bases and the V segment lost 3 bases, leaving 11 bases of the junction unmatched. The CDR3, as DNA: TGTGCCAGCAGCGCCGGGGCGGGGGGCCAGGGCAATGAGCAGTTCTTC. Translating gives CASSAGAGGQGNEQFF.

A few counts support this clone. This chain connects TRBV19 to TRBJ1-1; tentative D call: TRBD1 (5 bases). This CDR3 is 14 amino acids long. The germline gives CDR1 LNHDA, CDR2 SQIVND (reference sequence). The V end lost 6 bases, the J end lost 11 bases, and 22 bases lay between the germline ends. CDR3 in DNA: TGTGCCAGTAGCACAGGACGGCCTCCCCTGGTGGCTTTCTTT. As protein: CASSTGRPPLVAFF. Full variable domain (rest looked up from reference TRBV19 and TRBJ1-1): DGGITQSPKYLFRKEGQNVTLSCEQNLNHDAMYWYRQDPGQGLRLIYYSQIVNDFQKGDIAEGYSVSREKKESFPLTVTSAQKNPTAFYLCASSTGRPPLVAFFGQGTRLTVV.

This clone was counted a few times. The chain has TRBV4-3 and TRBJ1-4, with TRBD1 matching 9 bases. J gave up 8 bases and V 4 bases, and 8 bases lay outside the gene matches. Germline V lookup: CDR1 LGHNA, CDR2 YSLEER. The CDR3 totals 15 residues. CDR3 DNA: TGCGCCAGCAGCCCCGCAGGGACAGGGCACGAAAAACTGTTTTTT. It yields the protein CASSPAGTGHEKLFF.

This clone was seen only a few times. The chain combines TRBV5-1 with TRBJ2-1; D is uncertain. CDR1 and CDR2 (germline): SGHRS, YFSETQ. This CDR3 spans 17 amino acids. V lost 3 bases and J lost 0, with 16 bases in between. CDR3 protein: CASSSGDSGSSYNEQFF. CDR3 sequence (DNA): TGCGCCAGCAGCTCCGGCGATTCAGGCAGCTCCTACAATGAGCAGTTCTTC.

This clone showed up just a few times. This chain links TRBV19 with TRBJ1-2, with 7 bases lining up with TRBD1. Germline V CDR1 and CDR2: LNHDA, SQIVND (reference sequence). CDR3 length: 15 residues. V shed 7 bases, J shed 2 bases, and the junction held 10 bases outside the gene matches. Written as DNA, the CDR3 is TGTGCCAGTATTGCGGAGGGGGCGGCAAACTATGGCTACACCTTC. This encodes CASIAEGAANYGYTF.

This clone was counted only a few times. The chain combines TRBV19 with TRBJ2-2; TRBD2 aligns across 9 bases. The CDR3 covers 15 residues. V shed 3 bases, J shed 7 bases, and the junction held 6 bases outside the gene matches. Per germline, CDR1 LNHDA and CDR2 SQIVND (reference sequence). CDR3 residues: CASSIGGGADGELFF. The DNA for the CDR3 is TGTGCCAGTAGTATCGGCGGGGGGGCCGACGGGGAGCTGTTTTTT.

V is TRBV18 and J is TRBJ1-4, with 8 bases fitting TRBD1. The ends lost 6 bases at V and 8 bases at J; junction bases unmatched: 8. This CDR3 is built from 14 residues. Germline V CDR1 and CDR2: KGHSH, LQKENI. The CDR3: CASSGQGGQEKLFF. In DNA form, the CDR3 reads TGTGCCAGCTCCGGACAGGGAGGTCAGGAAAAACTGTTTTTT.

This clone has more than one count but fewer than ten. The chain is built from TRBV6-5 and TRBJ1-2; D is undetermined. CDR1 and CDR2 from the germline V gene are MNHEY and SVGAGI. There are 12 residues in the CDR3. Trimming left V 2 bases short and J 4 bases short, with 5 bases between. The CDR3 is CASSYAGYGYTF. Written as DNA, the CDR3 is TGTGCCAGCAGTTACGCCGGCTATGGCTACACCTTC.

This clone appeared a few times. DNA for the CDR3: TGTGCCAGCAGCTTACGAACTAGCGGGGGGGCCGCCTACGAGCAGTACTTC. Translated, it gives CASSLRTSGGAAYEQYF. This sequence joins TRBV7-2 and TRBJ2-7; 13 bases line up with TRBD2. The CDR3 is 17 residues long. From germline, CDR1 is SGHTA and CDR2 FQGNSA. V shed 2 bases, J shed 2 bases, and the junction held 6 bases outside the gene matches.

The chain's CDR3 is CAIEAQPNTEAFF. CDR3 DNA sequence: TGTGCCATCGAAGCACAGCCGAACACTGAAGCTTTCTTT. The chain employs TRBV10-3 and TRBJ1-1; D not certain. The germline V and J ends were trimmed by 8 bases and 1 base, with 11 bases remaining between them. The CDR3 has 13 residues. Germline loops: CDR1 ENHRY, CDR2 SYGVKD.

CDR3 residues: CASSLFPQGAYEQYF. The CDR3, as DNA: TGTGCCAGCAGTTTATTTCCACAGGGGGCCTACGAGCAGTACTTC. This sequence joins TRBV27 and TRBJ2-7; 8 bases are a match to TRBD1. The CDR3 covers 15 residues. The germline V gene encodes CDR1 MNHEY and CDR2 SMNVEV (reference sequence). V trimming: 1 base; J trimming: 2 bases; junction bases outside the gene matches: 4.

This clone has a handful of counts. J is TRBJ2-5 and V is TRBV18; 10 positions match TRBD1. The CDR3 runs to 15 residues. The germline V gene encodes CDR1 KGHSH and CDR2 LQKENI. J gave up 5 bases and V 4 bases, and 7 bases lay outside the gene matches. CDR3 amino acids: CASSRLTGGEETQYF. The DNA of the CDR3 is TGTGCCAGCTCACGTCTGACAGGGGGCGAGGAGACCCAGTACTTC.

The J gene is TRBJ2-3, the V gene TRBV2, with D possibly being TRBD2 (6 bases). Germline V gene data show CDR1 as SNHLY and CDR2 as FYNNEI. The CDR3 length is 15 residues. V was shortened by 9 bases and J by 6 bases, with 22 bases between the two germline ends. This CDR3 reads CASSGFFGGGDTQYF. CDR3 coding DNA: TGTGCCAGTTCGGGTTTTTTCGGGGGAGGTGATACGCAGTATTTT.

This clone was counted a few times. V is TRBV28 and J is TRBJ2-6; the D gene is possibly TRBD1 (5 bases). CDR1 is MDHEN and CDR2 is SYDVKM in the germline V gene. Trimming pared 7 bases from V and 0 bases from J, leaving 7 bases between. The CDR3 consists of 14 residues. The CDR3 region has the DNA TGTGCCAGCAAAGACAGCTCTGGGGCCAACGTCCTGACTTTC. Protein product: CASKDSSGANVLTF.

The CDR3 coding sequence is TGTGCCAGCAGCCCCCGACAGGTAACCAACACTGAAGCTTTCTTT. This sequence encodes CASSPRQVTNTEAFF. V and J are TRBV9 and TRBJ1-1; possible D gene TRBD1, 6 bases. Germline lookup yields CDR1 SGDLS and CDR2 YYNGEE. With 4 bases removed from V and 2 bases from J, the gap between germline ends came to 15 bases. This CDR3 has 15 residues. The complete variable domain, with remaining parts taken from reference TRBV9 and TRBJ1-1, reads DSGVTQTPKHLITATGQRVTLRCSPRSGDLSVYWYQQSLDQGLQFLIQYYNGEERAKGNILERFSAQQFPDLHSELNLSSLELGDSALYFCASSPRQVTNTEAFFGQGTRLTVV.

The chain couples TRBV5-1 to TRBJ2-5, with 10 bases matching TRBD2. This CDR3 has 16 residues. With V trimmed by 5 bases and J by 2 bases, 9 bases remained unmatched. Germline assignment: CDR1 SGHRS and CDR2 YFSETQ. This CDR3 is CASRPLNSGGQETQYF. As DNA, the CDR3 is TGCGCCAGCAGACCACTCAATAGCGGGGGGCAAGAGACCCAGTACTTC.

The gene calls are TRBV27 and TRBJ2-2; perhaps TRBD1 as D (6 bases). The germline V gene has CDR1 MNHEY and CDR2 SMNVEV (reference sequence). Trimming shortened V by 8 bases and J by 2 bases, and 12 bases separated the two germline ends. There are 14 residues in the CDR3. This CDR3 is CASGAGANTGELFF. For the CDR3, the DNA is TGTGCCAGCGGGGCAGGGGCAAACACCGGGGAGCTGTTTTTT.

This clone was detected a few times. The V call is TRBV11-3, the J call TRBJ2-2; TRBD1 matches 8 bases. This CDR3 has 16 amino acids. CDR1 and CDR2 from the germline V gene are SGHNT and YENEEA. Losses at the gene ends were 5 bases for V and 1 base for J; bases not matched to a gene: 6. The CDR3 region has the DNA TGTGCCAGCAGCAATCAGGGGGCGCAGAACACCGGGGAGCTGTTTTTT. This translates into CASSNQGAQNTGELFF.

The chain carries TRBV19 and TRBJ1-6; 7 positions agree with TRBD1. The CDR3 runs to 14 residues. The J segment lost 7 bases and the V segment lost 5 bases, leaving 5 bases of the junction unmatched. The germline CDR1 and CDR2 sequences are LNHDA and SQIVND (reference sequence). In DNA form, the CDR3 reads TGTGCCAGTAGTTTACGCAGGGGGAATTCACCCCTCCACTTT. Protein: CASSLRRGNSPLHF.

This clone turned up a few times. The V call is TRBV6-6, the J call TRBJ2-2, with 7 bases fitting TRBD1. Unmatched junction bases numbered 7, after V lost 6 bases and J lost 0 bases. Germline loops: CDR1 MNHNY, CDR2 SVGAGI (reference sequence). The CDR3 loop spans 16 amino acids. CDR3 protein: CASRPPGQANTGELFF. The CDR3 coding sequence is TGTGCCAGCAGGCCCCCTGGACAGGCGAACACCGGGGAGCTGTTTTTT.

Only a few counts were recorded for this clone. The chain employs TRBV4-1 and TRBJ2-3; D may be TRBD2 (7 bases). This CDR3 has 15 amino acids. Trimming removed 0 bases at V and 11 bases at J, with 18 bases between. Germline CDR1 and CDR2: MGHRA and YSYEKL. CDR3 nucleotides: TGCGCCAGCAGCCAAGATCACGTGGGGGGGCAATTGCAGTATTTT. Protein product: CASSQDHVGGQLQYF.

The chain carries TRBV7-6 and TRBJ1-2; 9 bases are a match to TRBD1. The CDR3 spans 15 residues. Germline values: CDR1 SGHVS, CDR2 FNYEAQ. V shed 5 bases and J 5 bases; nucleotides not matched to a gene: 9. The CDR3 DNA is TGTGCCAGCAGCCAGCGACCGGGACAGGGTTATGGCTACACCTTC. Translating it yields CASSQRPGQGYGYTF.

This clone was detected only a few times. V gene TRBV4-3 combines with J gene TRBJ2-2; perhaps TRBD2 as D (5 bases). V lost 4 bases, J lost 0 bases, and 15 bases lay in between. This CDR3 has 17 amino acids. CDR1 and CDR2 from the germline V gene are LGHNA and YSLEER. DNA of the CDR3: TGCGCCAGCAGCCCCCATGTGGCGGGCACGAACACCGGGGAGCTGTTTTTT. This translates into CASSPHVAGTNTGELFF.

This clone was observed a few times. The chain is built from TRBV29-1 and TRBJ2-2; no clear D. This CDR3 contains 13 residues. Deletions cut 7 bases from V and 0 bases from J, with 9 bases between. Germline CDR1 reads SQVTM; CDR2 reads ANQGSEA. For the CDR3, the DNA is TGCAGCGCGAGCCAGGCGAACACCGGGGAGCTGTTTTTT. Protein: CSASQANTGELFF.

The genes are TRBV29-1 and TRBJ1-2, with unresolved D. The V gene lost 4 bases and the J gene lost 7 bases, with 7 bases spanning the gap. Germline V gives CDR1 SQVTM, CDR2 ANQGSEA. The CDR3 extends over 10 amino acids. The CDR3 here is CSVGTGGYTF. CDR3 bases: TGCAGCGTTGGCACCGGTGGCTACACCTTC.

The J gene is TRBJ2-3, the V gene TRBV2; 10 bases fit TRBD1. The CDR3 loop spans 14 amino acids. CDR1 and CDR2 (germline): SNHLY, FYNNEI. V shed 10 bases, J shed 5 bases, and the junction held 9 bases outside the gene matches. This chain's CDR3 is CATLRDRGKDTQYF. CDR3 DNA: TGTGCCACCCTGCGGGACAGGGGAAAAGATACGCAGTATTTT.

The J gene is TRBJ2-5, the V gene TRBV11-2, with TRBD1 matching over 8 bases. The J segment lost 1 base and the V segment lost 6 bases, leaving 4 bases of the junction unmatched. Germline-derived CDR1 and CDR2 are SGHAT and FQNNGV. This CDR3 contains 14 residues. CDR3 in amino acids: CASSYDRGQETQYF. CDR3 bases: TGTGCCAGCAGTTACGACAGGGGCCAAGAGACCCAGTACTTC.

The rearrangement uses TRBV5-1 and TRBJ2-3; a weak D match, TRBD1 (6 bases). Trimming removed 4 bases at V and 5 bases at J, with 14 bases between. Looked up from germline, CDR1 is SGHRS and CDR2 is YFSETQ. CDR3 length: 14 amino acids. The CDR3 DNA sequence: TGCGCCAGCAGCGGGCAGGGGCCAGGAGATACGCAGTATTTT. It is translated as CASSGQGPGDTQYF.

The chain joins TRBV5-1 to TRBJ2-7; D may be TRBD2 (6 bases). Trimming pared 0 bases from V and 7 bases from J, leaving 17 bases between. Germline V lookup: CDR1 SGHRS, CDR2 YFSETQ. The CDR3 is 15 residues long. The CDR3 protein is CASSLAGGADREQYF. The CDR3, as DNA: TGCGCCAGCAGCTTGGCGGGCGGGGCGGACCGAGAGCAGTACTTC.

This clone was observed a handful of times. The genes are TRBV14 and TRBJ2-2; D remains unclear. The CDR3 extends over 13 amino acids. V was cut by 1 base and J by 6 bases, with 6 bases left in between. From germline, CDR1 is SGHDN and CDR2 FVKESK. CDR3 residues: CASSQAVAGELFF. In nucleotides, the CDR3 is TGTGCCAGCAGCCAAGCGGTGGCCGGGGAGCTGTTTTTT.